Below are 8 T cell receptor beta chains sequenced from a single sample in a study of shared clonotypes between healthy human individuals. Profiling relied on immunoSEQ multiplex PCR, and the TCRdb table lists in-frame clones only, not all of them. The table shows approximately 2.3 million clones, with 85% to 95% occurring only once. The sample comprised naive CD4+ T cells from PBMCs. The subset here: CD45RA+ positively selected. These receptor sequences come from a man younger than 35 in good health. Some clones in this sample may be carry-over from other donors' samples.

The gene calls are TRBV4-3 and TRBJ2-7; D unclear. Trimming took off 1 base at V and 6 bases at J, with 19 bases between the two ends. Germline loops: CDR1 LGHNA, CDR2 YSLEER. This CDR3 is 16 amino acids long. CDR3 region: CASSQVAAAEMGEQYF. In DNA, the CDR3 is TGCGCCAGCAGCCAAGTAGCCGCGGCAGAAATGGGCGAGCAGTACTTC.

V usage is TRBV7-2 and J usage is TRBJ2-7, with 13 bases that match TRBD2. In germline, CDR1 is SGHTA, CDR2 FQGNSA. V gave up 5 bases and J gave up 5 bases; unmatched junction bases: 12. This CDR3 spans 17 amino acids. For the CDR3, the DNA is TGTGCCAGCAGCCTCAAGGGACTAGCGGGATCTTCCAACGAGCAGTACTTC. Translation gives CASSLKGLAGSSNEQYF.

Details on this clone: This sample includes further DNA sequences coding for the same CDR3. The chain links TRBV6-5 to TRBJ2-2; unclear D gene. The V gene's germline CDR1 is MNHEY and CDR2 SVGAGI. This CDR3 is 11 amino acids long. The V end lost 6 bases, the J end lost 4 bases, and 3 bases lay between the germline ends. CDR3 sequence (DNA): TGTGCCAGCAGAAGCACCGGGGAGCTGTTTTTT. This sequence encodes CASRSTGELFF.

The chain is built from TRBV25-1 and TRBJ2-5; TRBD1 matches at 8 bases. The CDR3 loop spans 14 amino acids. CDR1 is MGHDK and CDR2 is SYGVNS in the germline V gene. J gave up 5 bases and V 4 bases, and 6 bases lay outside the gene matches. CDR3 residues: CASSVSRTGETQYF. Here the CDR3 DNA reads TGTGCCAGCAGTGTTTCTAGGACAGGGGAGACCCAGTACTTC.

The chain employs TRBV5-6 and TRBJ2-1; D might be TRBD1 or TRBD2, each matching 6 bases. The CDR3 runs to 16 residues. Trimming shortened V by 3 bases and J by 12 bases, and 25 bases separated the two germline ends. Germline CDR1 reads SGHDT; CDR2 reads YYEEEE. The CDR3 is CASSSFTAGPPQGQFF. Written as DNA, the CDR3 is TGTGCCAGCAGCTCGTTCACCGCGGGACCCCCACAGGGGCAGTTCTTC.

This chain uses TRBV28 with TRBJ1-5, with TRBD1 as a possible D gene (5 bases). V gave up 5 bases and J gave up 0 bases, with 14 bases separating them. The length of the CDR3 is 16 residues. In germline, CDR1 is MDHEN, CDR2 SYDVKM. CDR3 residues: CASSSGGTNSNQPQHF. The CDR3 DNA follows: TGTGCCAGCAGTAGTGGGGGAACTAATAGCAATCAGCCCCAGCATTTT. Complete variable domain (other parts from reference TRBV28 and TRBJ1-5): DVKVTQSSRYLVKRTGEKVFLECVQDMDHENMFWYRQDPGLGLRLIYFSYDVKMKEKGDIPEGYSVSREKKERFSLILESASTNQTSMYLCASSSGGTNSNQPQHFGDGTRLSIL.

This chain connects TRBV6-4 to TRBJ1-5, with D hard to call. Deletions cut 3 bases from V and 5 bases from J, with 17 bases between. Germline assignment: CDR1 MRHNA and CDR2 SNTAGT. This CDR3 is 16 amino acids long. The CDR3 nucleotides are TGTGCCAGCAGTGAAGGGCAGGTAATATGGGATCAGCCCCAGCATTTT. It specifies CASSEGQVIWDQPQHF.

The rearrangement joins TRBV18 to TRBJ2-1; the match to TRBD2 covers 13 bases. Germline V lookup: CDR1 KGHSH, CDR2 LQKENI. V lost 0 bases, J lost 9 bases, and 5 bases stayed unmatched. This CDR3 region has 16 residues. CDR3 sequence reads: CASSPPGTSGDFEQFF. The CDR3 DNA reads TGTGCCAGCTCACCACCGGGGACTAGCGGGGATTTTGAGCAGTTCTTC.